Listed here are 32 T cell receptor beta chains from one sample, sequenced in a study of blood T cells in healthy people across ages. Together with a sample-barcoded 5' primer, a J-beta primer mix was included in a second PCR lasting about 6 to 11 cycles. MiXCR was run by TCRdb on the 5' RACE reads, yielding one entry per CDR3 protein. Of approximately 900,000 distinct CDR3 sequences in the sample, 25% to 30% were seen once. The data were also submitted as part of a second study, on T cells of mothers and their children.

Sequenced sample: blood. The receptors originated from a woman in her forties in good health.

This clonotype was detected only a few times. This chain connects TRBV20-1 to TRBJ2-7, with D maybe TRBD2 (6 bases). CDR3 length: 16 residues. Germline V lookup: CDR1 DFQATT, CDR2 SNEGSKA (reference sequence). V was cut by 1 base and J by 4 bases, with 20 bases left in between. The CDR3 protein is CSARGLEAIGRYEQYF. CDR3 DNA: TGCAGTGCTAGAGGCCTGGAGGCAATAGGGAGGTACGAGCAGTACTTC.

This clonotype was picked up a small number of times. V gene TRBV5-1 combines with J gene TRBJ1-6; D remains unclear. The CDR3 contains 16 residues. CDR1 SGHRS and CDR2 YFSETQ come from the germline V gene. Trimming stripped 3 bases from V and 0 bases from J, with 10 bases between. This CDR3 is CASSYLQSSYNSPLHF. CDR3 bases: TGCGCCAGCAGCTATCTCCAGAGCTCCTATAATTCACCCCTCCACTTT.

J is TRBJ1-2 and V is TRBV6-5, with 9 bases fitting TRBD1. Looked up from germline, CDR1 is MNHEY and CDR2 is SVGAGI. Trimming removed 4 bases from V and 4 bases from J; junction bases left unmatched: 7. The CDR3 contains 15 residues. The CDR3 loop reads CASSCSRTGVYGYTF. Written as DNA, the CDR3 is TGTGCCAGCAGTTGCTCTAGGACAGGGGTCTATGGCTACACCTTC.

This clonotype was seen many times. CDR3 nucleotide sequence: TGCGCCAGCAGCTCGCAGGGGACGCATGAGCAGTTCTTC. The encoded protein is CASSSQGTHEQFF. The gene calls are TRBV5-1 and TRBJ2-1; possibly TRBD1 for D (6 bases). The germline V gene has CDR1 SGHRS and CDR2 YFSETQ. Trimming removed 3 bases at V and 8 bases at J, with 12 bases between. CDR3 length: 13 amino acids. Combining the CDR3 with reference TRBV5-1 and TRBJ2-1 gives the whole variable domain KAGVTQTPRYLIKTRGQQVTLSCSPISGHRSVSWYQQTPGQGLQFLFEYFSETQRNKGNFPGRFSGRQFSNSRSEMNVSTLELGDSALYLCASSSQGTHEQFFGPGTRLTVL.

The chain links TRBV18 to TRBJ2-4, with unresolved D. The CDR3 has 16 amino acids. Germline loops: CDR1 KGHSH, CDR2 LQKENI. Trimming took 5 bases from V and 0 from J, leaving 14 bases between them. The chain's CDR3 is CASSSNPNRAKNIQYF. The CDR3 nucleotides are TGTGCCAGCTCATCAAACCCCAACCGAGCCAAAAACATTCAGTACTTC.

The genes are TRBV7-2 and TRBJ2-7; 8 bases align to TRBD2. Germline lookup yields CDR1 SGHTA and CDR2 FQGNSA. The length of the CDR3 is 13 residues. V trimming: 5 bases; J trimming: 10 bases; junction bases outside the gene matches: 10. In DNA form, the CDR3 reads TGTGCCAGCAGCGTCGGGGGGGCCCGTGAACAGTACTTC. Protein sequence: CASSVGGAREQYF.

This rearrangement joins TRBV5-1 to TRBJ2-1, with D tentatively TRBD1 or TRBD2 (5 bases each). Germline values: CDR1 SGHRS, CDR2 YFSETQ. V lost 0 bases and J 10 bases, leaving 20 bases between the germline ends. This CDR3 has 16 residues. CDR3 sequence (DNA): TGCGCCAGCAGCTTGGCCCCTGGGACCCAACTATACGAGCAGTTCTTC. It translates to CASSLAPGTQLYEQFF.

Worth noting for this clonotype: One end of the junction varies from germline; a read error may be responsible. As DNA, the CDR3 is TGCGCCAGTAGCCAAACAGCAGCGGGGGCCCCCTACGAGCAGTACTTC. Translating it yields CASSQTAAGAPYEQYF. The chain combines TRBV4-3 with TRBJ2-7; 8 nucleotides align to TRBD2. CDR3 length equals 16 residues. The V gene's germline CDR1 is LGHNA and CDR2 YSLEER.

This clonotype was observed at least ten times. The chain uses TRBV6-2 or TRBV6-3 and TRBJ2-7; 10 nucleotides match TRBD1. V lost 5 bases to trimming and J lost 4 bases; unmatched junction nucleotides: 11. The CDR3 is 16 amino acids. Germline V gives CDR1 MNHEY, CDR2 SVGEGT. The CDR3 bases are TGTGCCAGCAGTCTCTCCCCGGGACAGGGGTTATACGAGCAGTACTTC. This translates into CASSLSPGQGLYEQYF.

This clonotype has ten or more counts. V usage is TRBV4-3 and J usage is TRBJ2-7; perhaps TRBD2 as D (6 bases). Per the germline V gene, CDR1 is LGHNA and CDR2 is YSLEER. V was pared by 1 base and J by 0 bases, with 19 bases between. CDR3 length: 18 residues. In DNA form, the CDR3 reads TGCGCCAGCAGCCAAGGTATCCCTCGCGGGACCATCTCCTACGAGCAGTACTTC. This translates into CASSQGIPRGTISYEQYF.

This clonotype was counted a single time. A read error may account for a junction end that differs from germline. The rearrangement uses TRBV5-1 and TRBJ1-2, with D hard to call. This CDR3 comprises 15 residues. Germline CDR1 is SGHRS and CDR2 is YFSETQ. Here the CDR3 reads CVSSLDPTLAGGYTF. The DNA for the CDR3 is TGCGTCAGCAGCTTGGACCCTACGCTAGCTGGTGGCTACACCTTC.

The J gene is TRBJ2-3, the V gene TRBV12-3 or TRBV12-4; 7 nucleotides match TRBD1. The CDR3 runs 16 residues. The V gene end was trimmed by 2 bases and the J gene end by 4 bases; junction bases not matched to a gene: 9. This chain's CDR3 is CASSLQSGGLADTQYF. The DNA for the CDR3 is TGTGCCAGCAGTTTACAGTCAGGGGGTCTGGCAGATACGCAGTATTTT.

This clonotype was observed at least ten times. The chain carries TRBV20-1 and TRBJ1-6, with 8 bases identical to TRBD1. With V trimmed by 2 bases and J by 9 bases, 9 bases remained unmatched. Germline values: CDR1 DFQATT, CDR2 SNEGSKA (reference sequence). This CDR3 comprises 15 residues. CDR3 amino acids: CSARRGQVDSSPLHF. CDR3 sequence (DNA): TGCAGTGCTAGACGGGGACAGGTAGATAGTTCACCCCTCCACTTT.

Note on this clonotype: A clone one base away is much larger, so this may be a read error. The J gene is TRBJ2-5, the V gene TRBV6-1; D unresolved. The J call is uncertain, as TRBJ2-1 better fits the DNA end. Germline V CDR1 and CDR2: MNHNS, SASEGT. There are 13 residues in the CDR3. The CDR3 protein is CASSMDHPETQFF. The CDR3 coding sequence is TGTGCCAGCAGTATGGACCATCCAGAGACCCAGTTCTTC.

This clonotype showed up many times. J is TRBJ2-1 and V is TRBV10-3, with D unresolved. Trimming took off 0 bases at V and 8 bases at J, with 2 bases between the two ends. Per the germline V gene, CDR1 is ENHRY and CDR2 is SYGVKD. The CDR3 is made up of 11 amino acids. The CDR3 loop reads CAISESYEQFF. The CDR3 DNA reads TGTGCCATCAGTGAGTCGTATGAGCAGTTCTTC.

The CDR3, as DNA: TGTGCCAGCAGTGACAAGAGGGGACAGGGTTATGGCTACACCTTC. It codes for CASSDKRGQGYGYTF. J is TRBJ1-2 and V is TRBV6-1, with TRBD1 matching over 9 bases. This CDR3 has 15 amino acids. CDR1 is MNHNS, CDR2 SASEGT, per germline. The V and J ends lost 3 bases and 5 bases, in that order; junction bases with no gene match: 7.

As for this clonotype: The junction does not match germline at one end; this may be a read error. The chain links TRBV7-3 to TRBJ1-1; no clear D gene. This CDR3 is built from 13 residues. The germline V gene encodes CDR1 SGHTA and CDR2 FQGTGA. This CDR3 reads CASSSTPNTEALF. CDR3 coding DNA: TGTGCCAGCAGCTCCACACCGAACACTGAAGCTCTCTTT.

The genes are TRBV3-1 and TRBJ2-7; D call uncertain. Trimming took 3 bases from V and 4 from J, leaving 13 bases between them. CDR3 length equals 14 residues. The germline gives CDR1 LGHDT, CDR2 YNNKEL (reference sequence). The CDR3, as DNA: TGTGCCAGCAGCCATGTAAGGTCTGCGTACGAGCAGTACTTC. Its translation: CASSHVRSAYEQYF.

Only a few counts were recorded for this clonotype. The chain carries TRBV14 and TRBJ2-7, with D perhaps TRBD1 or TRBD2 (5 bases each). This CDR3 has 16 residues. V lost 4 bases and J lost 10, with 26 bases in between. Germline CDR1 reads SGHDN; CDR2 reads FVKESK. CDR3 in DNA: TGTGCCAGCAGCCCCCCGGGACCGTCGGGGAACGATGCCCAGTACTTC. It codes for CASSPPGPSGNDAQYF.

This clonotype has a count of ten or more. V gene TRBV29-1 combines with J gene TRBJ2-5; D may be TRBD1 or TRBD2 (5 bases each). Deletions cut 3 bases from V and 3 bases from J, with 8 bases between. The CDR3 sequence is 12 residues long. Germline values: CDR1 SQVTM, CDR2 ANQGSEA. The CDR3 DNA follows: TGCAGCGTTGAGGGGGATGAAGAGACCCAGTACTTC. Amino acid sequence: CSVEGDEETQYF. The complete variable domain, with remaining parts taken from reference TRBV29-1 and TRBJ2-5, reads SAVISQKPSRDICQRGTSLTIQCQVDSQVTMMFWYRQQPGQSLTLIATANQGSEATYESGFVIDKFPISRPNLTFSTLTVSNMSPEDSSIYLCSVEGDEETQYFGPGTRLLVL.

V gene TRBV20-1 combines with J gene TRBJ2-5; D call uncertain. This CDR3 contains 14 residues. V gave up 4 bases and J gave up 2 bases, with 14 bases separating them. Germline-derived CDR1 and CDR2 are DFQATT and SNEGSKA (reference sequence). The CDR3 reads CSAKIPGQQETQYF. CDR3 coding DNA: TGCAGTGCTAAAATACCGGGTCAGCAAGAGACCCAGTACTTC.

A word on this clonotype: At one end the junction does not follow the germline gene, possibly because of a read error. V is TRBV7-9 and J is TRBJ1-5; D is ambiguous. The CDR3 covers 14 residues. Germline CDR1 reads SEHNR; CDR2 reads FQNEAQ (reference sequence). The CDR3 bases are TGTGCCAGTAGCCGCGGCGTTAGCAATCAGCCCCAGCGTTTT. Translating it yields CASSRGVSNQPQRF.

This clonotype was detected many times. Since a much larger clone is just one base distant, this may be a read error. The CDR3 nucleotides are TGTGCCAGCAGCCCTCTCTTGGGGACCGGAGTGACCCAGTACTTC. Protein sequence: CASSPLLGTGVTQYF. V is TRBV7-6 and J is TRBJ2-5; D may match TRBD1 or TRBD2 (5 bases each). V shed 5 bases and J shed 7 bases, with 20 bases lying between them. The CDR3 has 15 residues. Germline V CDR1 and CDR2: SGHVS, FNYEAQ.

V and J are TRBV10-3 and TRBJ1-4; D uncertain. Trimming removed 6 bases from V and 8 bases from J, with 16 bases in between. The CDR3 sequence is 14 residues long. Germline CDR1 reads ENHRY; CDR2 reads SYGVKD. CDR3 sequence (DNA): TGTGCCATCAGATCGAGCAGCGATAGCGAAAAACTGTTTTTT. Translating gives CAIRSSSDSEKLFF.

This clonotype was observed a few times. The V and J genes are TRBV11-2 and TRBJ2-5; 10 bases match TRBD2. This CDR3 is built from 14 residues. Trimming removed 3 bases from V and 7 bases from J; junction bases left unmatched: 5. CDR1 SGHAT and CDR2 FQNNGV come from the germline V gene. CDR3 sequence (DNA): TGTGCCAGCAGCTTCACTAGCGGGGATGGGACCCAGTACTTC. The encoded protein is CASSFTSGDGTQYF.

This clonotype was found a few times. V is TRBV27 and J is TRBJ1-1, with D possibly being TRBD1 (5 bases). Trimming stripped 3 bases from V and 1 base from J, with 12 bases between. This CDR3 is 15 amino acids long. The germline V gene has CDR1 MNHEY and CDR2 SMNVEV (reference sequence). CDR3 in amino acids: CASSLQGRANTEAFF. The CDR3 bases are TGTGCCAGCAGTTTGCAGGGAAGGGCGAACACTGAAGCTTTCTTT.

The table lists this clonotype with many counts. The chain is built from TRBV4-3 and TRBJ1-5, with D possibly TRBD1 on 5 matching bases. Trimming stripped 0 bases from V and 5 bases from J, with 17 bases between. This CDR3 region has 17 residues. The germline CDR1 and CDR2 sequences are LGHNA and YSLEER. CDR3: CASSQDATGGGYQPQHF. In DNA form, the CDR3 reads TGCGCCAGCAGCCAAGATGCGACCGGGGGGGGGTATCAGCCCCAGCATTTT.

The genes are TRBV5-1 and TRBJ2-1; no definite D call. There are 15 residues in the CDR3. Deletions cut 2 bases from V and 5 bases from J, with 14 bases between. CDR1 is SGHRS, CDR2 YFSETQ, per germline. The CDR3: CASSFSPGGNNEQFF. In DNA, the CDR3 is TGCGCCAGCAGCTTCTCTCCAGGCGGAAACAATGAGCAGTTCTTC.

The CDR3 loop is CASSQGAARGSYEQYF. The CDR3 nucleotides read TGTGCCAGCAGCCAAGGGGCGGCTAGAGGTAGTTACGAGCAGTACTTC. The gene calls are TRBV3-1 and TRBJ2-5; D unclear. The end of the DNA fits TRBJ2-7 better, so the J call may be wrong. The CDR3 has 16 amino acids. Looked up from germline, CDR1 is LGHDT and CDR2 is YNNKEL (reference sequence).

Concerning this clonotype: A much larger clone differs by one base, so this may be a read error. The rearrangement uses TRBV9 and TRBJ2-1, with 7 positions matching TRBD1. Germline CDR1 is SGDLS and CDR2 is YYNGEE. The CDR3 totals 15 residues. The junction had 3 bases not matched to a gene; V was cut back by 3 bases and J by 0 bases. The CDR3: CASSGRDSSYNEQFF. CDR3 DNA: TGTGCCAGCAGCGGACGGGACAGCTCCTACAATGAGCAGTTCTTC.

A single count supports this clonotype. One end of the junction is discordant with germline, which a read error may explain. The chain carries TRBV20-1 and TRBJ2-5; the match to TRBD2 covers 8 bases. CDR3 length equals 15 residues. From germline, CDR1 is DFQATT and CDR2 SNEGSKA (reference sequence). In nucleotides, the CDR3 is TGCAGCGCTAGAGGAGGCGGGGGGCTAACGGAGACCCAGTACTTC. Translated, it gives CSARGGGGLTETQYF.

This clonotype was counted many times. The genes are TRBV6-5 and TRBJ2-6; 7 positions agree with TRBD1. Losses at the gene ends were 2 bases for V and 4 bases for J; bases not matched to a gene: 8. Germline lookup yields CDR1 MNHEY and CDR2 SVGAGI. The CDR3 length is 17 residues. The CDR3 spells CASSYRPTGKGANVLTF. CDR3 in DNA: TGTGCCAGCAGTTACCGACCGACAGGGAAGGGGGCCAACGTCCTGACTTTC.